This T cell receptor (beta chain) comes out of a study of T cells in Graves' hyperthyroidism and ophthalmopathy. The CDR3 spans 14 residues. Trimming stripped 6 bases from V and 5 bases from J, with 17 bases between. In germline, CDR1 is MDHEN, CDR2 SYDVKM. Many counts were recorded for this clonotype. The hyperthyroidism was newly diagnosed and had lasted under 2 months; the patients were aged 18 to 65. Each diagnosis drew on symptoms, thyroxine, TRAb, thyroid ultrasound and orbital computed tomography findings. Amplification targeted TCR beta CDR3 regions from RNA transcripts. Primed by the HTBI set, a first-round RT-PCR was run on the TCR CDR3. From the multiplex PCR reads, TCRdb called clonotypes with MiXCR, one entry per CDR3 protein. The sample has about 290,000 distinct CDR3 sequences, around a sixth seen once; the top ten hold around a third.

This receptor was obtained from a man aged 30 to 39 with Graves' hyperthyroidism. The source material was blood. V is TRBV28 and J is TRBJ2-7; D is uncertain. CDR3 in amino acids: CASSLPMKSHEQYF. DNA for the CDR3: TGTGCCAGCAGCCTCCCGATGAAGTCCCACGAGCAGTACTTC.